Listed below are T cell receptor beta chains from one sample, sequenced in a study of response to subunit inactivated influenza vaccine. Using its own MiXCR run on the RT-PCR reads, TCRdb lists one record per CDR3 protein. The top ten clones hold approximately 11% of a sample with more than 550,000 distinct CDR3 sequences, 10% to 12% of them seen once. These records were also assigned to another study, of T cells expressing NK-cell markers.

This specimen consisted of PBMCs from blood, obtained on the day of vaccination. Every receptor here comes from a man in his fifties or sixties who received an inactivated influenza vaccine. Both conserved end residues are part of each CDR3. Each record gives: V gene, J gene, D gene, clone size, CDR3 DNA, CDR3 protein. D genes are given only for firm matches. Rows give clone size only sometimes, using once, few, many, or a class for an expanded clone.

TRBV12-3/TRBV12-4,TRBJ2-7,.,few,TGTGCCAGCGGGCCATCTTACGGGTACGAGCAGTACTTC,CASGPSYGYEQYF
TRBV5-1,TRBJ2-7,.,few,TGCGCCAGCAGCTTGGCCGCTTGGGGGGACGAGCAGTACTTC,CASSLAAWGDEQYF
TRBV12-3/TRBV12-4,TRBJ2-7,.,few,TGTGCCAGCAGTTTCCCAGGGCTGGGGGAGCAGTACTTC,CASSFPGLGEQYF
TRBV20-1,TRBJ2-7,.,.,TGCAGTGCAACGAACACGCTGAATTACGAGCAGTACTTC,CSATNTLNYEQYF
TRBV29-1,TRBJ2-7,TRBD1,many,TGCAGCGCCTCAGGCCTTATGACAGGGGAGGTTGACGAGCAGTACTTC,CSASGLMTGEVDEQYF
TRBV7-8,TRBJ1-2,TRBD1,.,TGTGCCAGCAGCTTGTCGCGAAACAGGGGAACAAACTCTGGCTACACCTTC,CASSLSRNRGTNSGYTF
TRBV4-3,TRBJ2-2,.,few,TGCGCCAGCAGCCAGCAGTCCGGGGAGCTGTTTTTT,CASSQQSGELFF
TRBV7-8,TRBJ2-7,TRBD1,.,TGTGCCAGCAGCCGATCGACAGGGCTCGACGAGCAGTACTTC,CASSRSTGLDEQYF
TRBV4-1,TRBJ2-3,.,.,TGCGCCAGCAGCCAAGTAGACTTTGACACAGATACGCAGTATTTT,CASSQVDFDTDTQYF
TRBV20-1,TRBJ1-1,.,few,TGCAGTGCTTCCGGGACACTGAACACTGAAGCTTTCTTT,CSASGTLNTEAFF
TRBV5-1,TRBJ2-1,.,.,TGCGCCAGCAGCTTGGTTTATCTCCGAAGCTCCTACAATGAGCAGTTCTTC,CASSLVYLRSSYNEQFF
TRBV7-9,TRBJ2-5,.,.,TGTGCCAGCATCTTAGGGGGGGTCGAGACCCAGTACTTC,CASILGGVETQYF
TRBV6-2/TRBV6-3,TRBJ1-1,TRBD1,few,TGTGCCAGCAGTCGACAGACAGGGGGCAACAGATACACTGAAGCTTTCTTT,CASSRQTGGNRYTEAFF
TRBV11-2,TRBJ2-6,.,many,TGTGCCAGCAGCTTAGTCAAAGCTGGGGCCAACGTCCTGACTTTC,CASSLVKAGANVLTF
TRBV6-2/TRBV6-3,TRBJ2-3,TRBD1,.,TGTGCCAGCAGTAATGACAGGGGCGCAGATACGCAGTATTTT,CASSNDRGADTQYF
TRBV28,TRBJ2-7,.,few,TGTGCCAGCAGTTTATGCTTGGACGGAGGTCTCTGCGAGCAGTACTTC,CASSLCLDGGLCEQYF
TRBV29-1,TRBJ2-5,.,many,TGCAGCGTTGCCCAGAACAACCAAGAGACCCAGTACTTC,CSVAQNNQETQYF
TRBV5-1,TRBJ1-2,.,few,TGCGCCAGCAGCCCGGCAACAGGGCTCGGGGGCTACACCTTC,CASSPATGLGGYTF
TRBV12-3/TRBV12-4,TRBJ1-1,.,few,TGTGCCAGCAGTTTAATAGGGTCTGAAGCTTTCTTT,CASSLIGSEAFF
TRBV10-3,TRBJ2-3,TRBD1,.,TGTGCCATCAGTACCGGGACAGGGACTACAGATACGCAGTATTTT,CAISTGTGTTDTQYF
TRBV5-1,TRBJ1-1,TRBD1,few,TGCGCCAGCAGCCTTGACAGGGGAGGTTCGAACACTGAAGCTTTCTTT,CASSLDRGGSNTEAFF
TRBV7-9,TRBJ2-5,TRBD2,few,TGTGCCAGCAGCCGGGGGGGAGTCCAAGAGACCCAGTACTTC,CASSRGGVQETQYF
TRBV7-2,TRBJ2-5,.,.,TGTGCCAGCAGCTTAGCAAACCTGGATCAGGAGACCCAGTACTTC,CASSLANLDQETQYF
TRBV29-1,TRBJ2-7,TRBD1,.,TGCAGCGTTCTCATAGACAGGGCCCGCTACGAGCAGTACTTC,CSVLIDRARYEQYF
TRBV12-3/TRBV12-4,TRBJ2-1,TRBD2,.,TGTGCCAGCAGTTCGGGAAGCAGCGGGATATTAAATGAGCAGTTCTTC,CASSSGSSGILNEQFF
TRBV4-3,TRBJ2-1,.,.,TGCGCCAGCAGCGAGGAGGATGAGCAGTTCTTC,CASSEEDEQFF
TRBV5-1,TRBJ2-1,TRBD2,few,TGCGCCAGCAGCTTGGGGCCTAGCGGAAACAATGAGCAGTTCTTC,CASSLGPSGNNEQFF
TRBV7-2,TRBJ2-1,.,many,TGTGCCAGCAGCACACGACTAGGGTACAATGAGCAGTTCTTC,CASSTRLGYNEQFF
TRBV11-2,TRBJ2-6,.,few,TGTGCCAGCAGCTTCAGGGGAAGGGGTTCTGGGGCCAACGTCCTGACTTTC,CASSFRGRGSGANVLTF
TRBV9,TRBJ2-3,TRBD1,many,TGTGCCAGCAGCGTAAAGGGACAGGTGACAGATACGCAGTATTTT,CASSVKGQVTDTQYF
TRBV24-1,TRBJ2-5,.,few,TGTGCCACCAGTGATTTTGGGGAGACCCAGTACTTC,CATSDFGETQYF
TRBV12-3/TRBV12-4,TRBJ1-5,TRBD1,many,TGTGCCAGCAGTTTCCAGGGGGCTTGGGCCCAGCATTTT,CASSFQGAWAQHF
TRBV21-1,TRBJ2-5,.,.,.,CVSIPEVGGGTKETQYF
TRBV6-2/TRBV6-3,TRBJ2-2,TRBD2,.,TGTGCCAGCACCCAGGTCGGCGGGGGGGCGACCGGGGAGCTGTTTTTT,CASTQVGGGATGELFF
TRBV6-5,TRBJ2-7,.,.,TGTGCCAGCAGTTACTCGAGGCTCGTCTACGAGCAGTACTTC,CASSYSRLVYEQYF
TRBV12-3/TRBV12-4,TRBJ2-1,.,many,TGTGCCAGCACCCCCAGAGGCTCTGAGCAGTTCTTC,CASTPRGSEQFF
TRBV29-1,TRBJ1-1,.,.,TGCAGCGTACGGGCTACAAATTACATGAACACTGAAGCTTTCTTT,CSVRATNYMNTEAFF
TRBV5-1,TRBJ2-7,.,.,TGCGCCAGCAGCTTGGGGTCCATGCTCGACGAGCAGTACTTC,CASSLGSMLDEQYF